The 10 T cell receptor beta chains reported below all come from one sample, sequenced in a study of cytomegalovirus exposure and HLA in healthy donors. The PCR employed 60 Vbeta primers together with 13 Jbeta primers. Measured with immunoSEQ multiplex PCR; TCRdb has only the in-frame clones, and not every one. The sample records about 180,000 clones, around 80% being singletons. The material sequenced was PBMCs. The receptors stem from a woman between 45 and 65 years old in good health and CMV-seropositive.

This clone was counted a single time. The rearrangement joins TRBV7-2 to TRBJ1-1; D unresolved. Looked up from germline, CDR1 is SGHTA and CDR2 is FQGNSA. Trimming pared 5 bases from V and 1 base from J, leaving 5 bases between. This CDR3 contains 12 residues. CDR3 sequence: CASSAGNTEAFF. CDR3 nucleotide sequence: TGTGCCAGCAGCGCCGGGAACACTGAAGCTTTCTTT. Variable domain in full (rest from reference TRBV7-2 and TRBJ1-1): GAGVSQSPSNKVTEKGKDVELRCDPISGHTALYWYRQSLGQGLEFLIYFQGNSAPDKSGLPSDRFSAERTGGSVSTLTIQRTQQEDSAVYLCASSAGNTEAFFGQGTRLTVV.

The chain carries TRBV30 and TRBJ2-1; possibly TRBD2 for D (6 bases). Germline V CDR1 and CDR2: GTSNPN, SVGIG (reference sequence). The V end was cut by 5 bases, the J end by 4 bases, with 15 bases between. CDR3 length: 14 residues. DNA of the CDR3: TGTGCCTGGGGACTTAGCGGTCAATACAATGAGCAGTTCTTC. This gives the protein CAWGLSGQYNEQFF.

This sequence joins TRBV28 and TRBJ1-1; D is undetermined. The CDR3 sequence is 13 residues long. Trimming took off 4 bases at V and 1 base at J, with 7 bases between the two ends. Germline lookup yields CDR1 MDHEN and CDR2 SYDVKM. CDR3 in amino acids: CASSSLWNTEAFF. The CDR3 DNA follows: TGTGCCAGCAGTTCCCTCTGGAACACTGAAGCTTTCTTT.

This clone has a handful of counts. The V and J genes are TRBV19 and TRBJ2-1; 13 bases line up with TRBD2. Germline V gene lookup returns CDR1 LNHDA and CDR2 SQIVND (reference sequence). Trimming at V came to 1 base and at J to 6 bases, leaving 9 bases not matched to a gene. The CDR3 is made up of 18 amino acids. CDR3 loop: CASSIVGGLAGATNEQFF. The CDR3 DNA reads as TGTGCCAGTAGTATAGTGGGAGGACTAGCGGGAGCTACCAATGAGCAGTTCTTC.

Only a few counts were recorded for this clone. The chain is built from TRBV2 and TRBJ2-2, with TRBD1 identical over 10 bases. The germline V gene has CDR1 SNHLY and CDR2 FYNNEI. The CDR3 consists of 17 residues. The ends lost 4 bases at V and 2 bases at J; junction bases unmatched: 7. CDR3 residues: CASSGPGTGVNTGELFF. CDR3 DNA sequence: TGTGCCAGCAGTGGCCCCGGGACAGGGGTTAACACCGGGGAGCTGTTTTTT.

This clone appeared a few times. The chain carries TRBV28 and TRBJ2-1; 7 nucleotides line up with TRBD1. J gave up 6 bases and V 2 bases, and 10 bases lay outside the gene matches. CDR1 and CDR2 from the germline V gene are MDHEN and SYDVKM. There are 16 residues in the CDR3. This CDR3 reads CASSLTRGQPINEQFF. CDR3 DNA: TGTGCCAGCAGTTTAACGAGGGGACAGCCAATCAATGAGCAGTTCTTC.

The CDR3 DNA sequence: TGTGCCAGCAAACGGACAATCCGAAACACCATATATTTT. Its protein is CASKRTIRNTIYF. The V gene is TRBV28, the J gene TRBJ1-3, with D perhaps TRBD1 (5 bases). The CDR3 totals 13 residues. Trimming took off 7 bases at V and 5 bases at J, with 12 bases between the two ends. Germline CDR1 is MDHEN and CDR2 is SYDVKM.

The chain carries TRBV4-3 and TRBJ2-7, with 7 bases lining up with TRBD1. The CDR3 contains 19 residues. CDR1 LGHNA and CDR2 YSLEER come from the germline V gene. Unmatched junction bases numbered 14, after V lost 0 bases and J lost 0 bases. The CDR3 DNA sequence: TGCGCCAGCAGCCAAGATCAAATAAGTATCGACAGGGACTCCTACGAGCAGTACTTC. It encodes CASSQDQISIDRDSYEQYF.

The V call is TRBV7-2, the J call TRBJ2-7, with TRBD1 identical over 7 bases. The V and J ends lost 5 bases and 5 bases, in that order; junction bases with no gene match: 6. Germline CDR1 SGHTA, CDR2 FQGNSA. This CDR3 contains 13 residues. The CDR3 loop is CASSPGQYNEQYF. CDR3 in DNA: TGTGCCAGCAGCCCGGGACAGTACAACGAGCAGTACTTC.

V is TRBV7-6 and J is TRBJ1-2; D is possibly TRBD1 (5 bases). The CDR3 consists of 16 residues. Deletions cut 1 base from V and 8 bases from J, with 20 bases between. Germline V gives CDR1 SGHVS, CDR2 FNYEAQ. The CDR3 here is CASSLGWGADSEGYTF. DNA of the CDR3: TGTGCCAGCAGCTTAGGGTGGGGCGCGGATTCAGAGGGCTACACCTTC. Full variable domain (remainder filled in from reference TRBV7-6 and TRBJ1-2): GAGVSQSPRYKVTKRGQDVALRCDPISGHVSLYWYRQALGQGPEFLTYFNYEAQQDKSGLPNDRFSAERPEGSISTLTIQRTEQRDSAMYRCASSLGWGADSEGYTFGSGTRLTVV.